This T cell receptor (beta chain) was profiled in a study of identical twins. Study-wide results and caveats: Because invariant MAIT and iNKT cells could be present, zero-insertion analyses could be partly confounded.

One entry per CDR3 protein results from TCRdb running MiXCR on the 5' RACE reads. In the table there are 200,000 to 250,000 distinct CDR3 sequences, about 7% of which are singletons. This clonotype was seen at least ten times. What it recognizes is unknown. Looked up from germline, CDR1 is SGHRS and CDR2 is YFSETQ. The trim removed 4 bases at V and 6 bases at J, leaving 11 bases unmatched. CDR3 length equals 15 residues. These data were also filed under a second study, of yellow fever vaccine responses in identical twins.

The sequence was collected from a woman aged 18-30 years in good health. The sample consisted of memory (CD45RO+) T cells sorted from blood. The chain uses TRBV5-1 and TRBJ1-1; 8 bases fit TRBD1. The CDR3 here is CASSPSVGQGSEAFF. DNA for the CDR3: TGCGCCAGCAGCCCGAGTGTTGGACAGGGCTCTGAAGCTTTCTTT.